This T cell receptor (beta chain) was sequenced during a study of cytomegalovirus exposure and HLA in healthy donors. V lost 7 bases to trimming and J lost 2 bases, with 15 bases between them. This CDR3 is 14 amino acids long. Germline V lookup: CDR1 SGHVS, CDR2 FQNEAQ. In regard to this clone: Its specificity is not known.

Study-wide results and caveats: In the 130 or so validation repertoires, a later analysis found that first-cohort TCR clusters tended to co-occur.

This table comes from immunoSEQ multiplex PCR, and its TCRdb copy is limited to in-frame clones, with some not included. This table has about 150,000 clones, around nine tenths appearing once. This receptor was obtained from a man between 18 and 35 years old in good health and CMV-seropositive. The rearrangement joins TRBV7-8 to TRBJ2-7; D gene unclear. The sequenced sample was PBMCs. CDR3 region: CASTRRPSPYEQYF. Written as DNA, the CDR3 is TGTGCCAGCACCCGGCGGCCGAGTCCCTACGAGCAGTACTTC.